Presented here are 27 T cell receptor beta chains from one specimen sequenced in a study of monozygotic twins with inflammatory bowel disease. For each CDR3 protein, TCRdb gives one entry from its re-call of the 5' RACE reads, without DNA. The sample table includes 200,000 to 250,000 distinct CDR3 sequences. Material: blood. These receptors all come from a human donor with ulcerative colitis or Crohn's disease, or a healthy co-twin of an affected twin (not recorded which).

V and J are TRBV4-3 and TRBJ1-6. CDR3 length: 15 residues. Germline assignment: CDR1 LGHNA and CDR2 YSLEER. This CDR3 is CASSQGAVGNSPLHF.

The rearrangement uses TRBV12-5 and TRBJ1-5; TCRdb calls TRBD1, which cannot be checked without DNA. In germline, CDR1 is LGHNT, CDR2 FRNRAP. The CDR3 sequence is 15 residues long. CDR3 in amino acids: CASGLSGQGNQPQHF.

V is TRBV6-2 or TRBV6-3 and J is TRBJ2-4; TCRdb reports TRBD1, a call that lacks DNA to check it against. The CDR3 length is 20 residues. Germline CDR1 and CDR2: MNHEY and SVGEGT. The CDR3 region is CASSYRDSLGAPAAKNIQYF.

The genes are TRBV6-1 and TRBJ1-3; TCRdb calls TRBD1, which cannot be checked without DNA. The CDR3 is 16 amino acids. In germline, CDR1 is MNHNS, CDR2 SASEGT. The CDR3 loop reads CASSQGDRLSGNTIYF.

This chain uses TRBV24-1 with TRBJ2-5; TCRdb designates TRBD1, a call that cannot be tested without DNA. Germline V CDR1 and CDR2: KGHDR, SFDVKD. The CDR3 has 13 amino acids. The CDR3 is CATSDKGLETQYF.

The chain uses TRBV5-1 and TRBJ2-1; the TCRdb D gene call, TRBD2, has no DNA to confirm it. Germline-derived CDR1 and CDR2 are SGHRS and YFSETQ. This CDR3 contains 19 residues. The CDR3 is CASSLMIGPSESSYNEQFF.

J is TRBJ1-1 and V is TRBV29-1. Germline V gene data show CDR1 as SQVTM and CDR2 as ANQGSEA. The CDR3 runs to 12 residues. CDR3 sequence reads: CSVEDTNTEAFF. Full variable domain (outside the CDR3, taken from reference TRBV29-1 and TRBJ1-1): SAVISQKPSRDICQRGTSLTIQCQVDSQVTMMFWYRQQPGQSLTLIATANQGSEATYESGFVIDKFPISRPNLTFSTLTVSNMSPEDSSIYLCSVEDTNTEAFFGQGTRLTVV.

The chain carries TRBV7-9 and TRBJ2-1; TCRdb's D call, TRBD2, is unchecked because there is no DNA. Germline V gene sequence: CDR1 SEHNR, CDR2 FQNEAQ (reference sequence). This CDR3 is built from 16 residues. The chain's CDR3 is CASSPTRTYPHAEQFF. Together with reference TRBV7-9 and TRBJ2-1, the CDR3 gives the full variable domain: DTGVSQNPRHKITKRGQNVTFRCDPISEHNRLYWYRQTLGQGPEFLTYFQNEAQLEKSRLLSDRFSAERPKGSFSTLEIQRTEQGDSAMYLCASSPTRTYPHAEQFFGPGTRLTVL.

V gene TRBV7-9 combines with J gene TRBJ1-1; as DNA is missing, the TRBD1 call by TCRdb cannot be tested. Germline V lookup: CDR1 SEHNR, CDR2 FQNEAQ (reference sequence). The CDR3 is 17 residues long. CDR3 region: CASVPRKGAGMNTEAFF.

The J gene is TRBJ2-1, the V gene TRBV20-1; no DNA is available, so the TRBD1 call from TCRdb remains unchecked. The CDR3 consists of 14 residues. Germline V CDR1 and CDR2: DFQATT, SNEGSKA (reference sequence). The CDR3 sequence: CSAGPPPSGNEQFF.

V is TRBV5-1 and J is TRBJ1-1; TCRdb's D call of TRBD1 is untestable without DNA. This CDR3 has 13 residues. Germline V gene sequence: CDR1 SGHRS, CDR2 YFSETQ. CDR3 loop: CASSTGSGTEAFF.

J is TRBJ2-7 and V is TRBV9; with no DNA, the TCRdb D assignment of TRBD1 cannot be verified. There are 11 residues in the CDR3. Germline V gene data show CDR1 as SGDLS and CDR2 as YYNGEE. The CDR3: CASSPGAEQYF.

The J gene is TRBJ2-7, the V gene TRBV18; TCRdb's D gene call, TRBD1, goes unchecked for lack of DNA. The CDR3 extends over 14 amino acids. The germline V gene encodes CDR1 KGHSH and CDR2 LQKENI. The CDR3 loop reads CASSPQGVPGEQYF.

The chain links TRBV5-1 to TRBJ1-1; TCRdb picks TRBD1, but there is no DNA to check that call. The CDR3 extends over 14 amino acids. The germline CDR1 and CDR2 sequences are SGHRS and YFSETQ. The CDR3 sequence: CASSRTGQGSEAFF.

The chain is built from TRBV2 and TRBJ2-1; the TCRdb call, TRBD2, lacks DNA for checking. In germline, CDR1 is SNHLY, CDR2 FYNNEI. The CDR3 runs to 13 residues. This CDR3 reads CASSPGLAREQFF.

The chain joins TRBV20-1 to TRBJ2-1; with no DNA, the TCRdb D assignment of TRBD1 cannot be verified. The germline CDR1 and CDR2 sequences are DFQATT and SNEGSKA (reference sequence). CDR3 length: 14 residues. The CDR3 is CSARRGNSYNEQFF.

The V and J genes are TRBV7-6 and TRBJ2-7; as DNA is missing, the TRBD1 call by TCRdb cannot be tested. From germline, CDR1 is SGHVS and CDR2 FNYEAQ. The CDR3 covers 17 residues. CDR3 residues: CASSTGDSQYYAYEQYF.

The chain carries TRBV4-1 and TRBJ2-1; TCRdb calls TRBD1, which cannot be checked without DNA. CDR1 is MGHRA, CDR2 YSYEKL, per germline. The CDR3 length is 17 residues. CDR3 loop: CASSQEGGGLSYNEQFF.

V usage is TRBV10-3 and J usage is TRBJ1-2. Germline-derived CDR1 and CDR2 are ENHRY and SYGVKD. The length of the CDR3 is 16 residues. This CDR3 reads CAIKNPQEVARDGYTF.

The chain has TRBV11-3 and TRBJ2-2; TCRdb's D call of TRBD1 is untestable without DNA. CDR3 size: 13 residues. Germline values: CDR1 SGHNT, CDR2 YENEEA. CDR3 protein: CASSGRVAGELFF.

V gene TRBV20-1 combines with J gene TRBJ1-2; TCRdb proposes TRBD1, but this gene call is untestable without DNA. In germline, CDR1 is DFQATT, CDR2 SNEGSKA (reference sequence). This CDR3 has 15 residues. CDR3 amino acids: CSALGGTGGWDGYTF.

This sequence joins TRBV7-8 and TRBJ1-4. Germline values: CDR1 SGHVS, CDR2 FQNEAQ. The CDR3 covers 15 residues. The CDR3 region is CASSLEGPFYEKLLF.

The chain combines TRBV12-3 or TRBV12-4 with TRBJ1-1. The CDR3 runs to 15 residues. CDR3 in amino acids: CASRLLEGLNTEAFF.

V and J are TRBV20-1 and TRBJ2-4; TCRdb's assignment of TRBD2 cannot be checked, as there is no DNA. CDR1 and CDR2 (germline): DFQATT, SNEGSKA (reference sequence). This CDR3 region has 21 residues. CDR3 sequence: CSAIPTSSDIRDFVTKNIQYF.

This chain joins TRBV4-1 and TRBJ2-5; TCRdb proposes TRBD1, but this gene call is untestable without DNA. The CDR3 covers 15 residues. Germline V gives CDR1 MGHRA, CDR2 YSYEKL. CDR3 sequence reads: CASSLFMTGQETQYF.

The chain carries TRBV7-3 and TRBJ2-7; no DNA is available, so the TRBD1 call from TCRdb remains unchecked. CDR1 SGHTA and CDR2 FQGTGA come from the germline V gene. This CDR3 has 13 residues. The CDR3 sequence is CASSQTQGREQYF.

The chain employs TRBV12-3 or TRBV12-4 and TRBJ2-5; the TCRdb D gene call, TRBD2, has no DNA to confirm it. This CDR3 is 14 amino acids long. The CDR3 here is CASCKRTSQETQYF.